This TCR beta chain comes out of a study of T cells in localized non-small cell lung cancer. Profiling relied on immunoSEQ multiplex PCR, and the TCRdb table lists in-frame clones only, not all of them. In the table there are around 50,000 clones, around 83% of which are singletons. Germline CDR1 WSHSY, CDR2 SAAADI. The CDR3 covers 13 residues. The V end lost 2 bases, the J end lost 7 bases, and 12 bases lay between the germline ends. Turning to this clone: Its antigen is not known.

Study conclusions and caveats: Because researchers sequenced only one region of the tumor, heterogeneity is still possible. Adjacent lung had a median approximately 57 of the 100 largest tumor clones.

The chain carries TRBV10-2 and TRBJ2-7; D is possibly TRBD1 or TRBD2 (5 bases each). The sequence derives from a female donor over 55 with stage II squamous cell lung carcinoma. The sample was peripheral blood, taken before any cancer treatment. As DNA, the CDR3 is TGCGCCAGCAGTGAGGGGGGAGTATGGGAGCAGTACTTC. Translation: CASSEGGVWEQYF.